This is a list of T cell receptor beta chains from one sample in a study of cytomegalovirus exposure and HLA in healthy donors. Assay: immunoSEQ multiplex PCR; the TCRdb copy retains only in-frame clones and omits some. The sample holds about 150,000 clones, roughly 77% seen once. The source material was PBMCs. These receptors came from a human donor in good health. Each CDR3 is given with its conserved first and last residue. The order of the fields is CDR3 protein, CDR3 DNA, V gene, clone size, J gene, D gene. The D gene is left open where the match is weak. Only part of the rows carry a size: once, few, many, or a class if the clone is expanded.

CDR3aa: CASSLQWSSADTQYF
CDR3nt: TGTGCCAGCAGCCTCCAATGGAGTAGCGCAGATACGCAGTATTTT
v_gene: TRBV7-3
abundance: NA
j_gene: TRBJ2-3
d_gene: NA

CDR3aa: CASSSRTRGYGYTF
CDR3nt: TGTGCCAGCAGTTCACGGACCCGGGGCTATGGCTACACCTTC
v_gene: TRBV6-1
abundance: NA
j_gene: TRBJ1-2
d_gene: NA

CDR3aa: CASRVAGVQETQYF
CDR3nt: TGTGCCAGCAGGGTAGCGGGGGTCCAAGAGACCCAGTACTTC
v_gene: TRBV5-4
abundance: NA
j_gene: TRBJ2-5
d_gene: TRBD2

CDR3aa: CATSYDLSGSFGDTQYF
CDR3nt: TGTGCCACCAGCTACGACCTTAGCGGGAGCTTTGGAGATACGCAGTATTTT
v_gene: TRBV15
abundance: few
j_gene: TRBJ2-3
d_gene: TRBD2

CDR3aa: CASSLTRDSSREQYF
CDR3nt: TGCGCCAGCAGCTTGACCAGGGACAGTTCGCGGGAGCAGTACTTC
v_gene: TRBV5-1
abundance: NA
j_gene: TRBJ2-7
d_gene: TRBD1

CDR3aa: CAWSAPHRSGNTIYF
CDR3nt: TGTGCCTGGAGTGCGCCACACCGCTCTGGAAACACCATATATTTT
v_gene: TRBV30
abundance: NA
j_gene: TRBJ1-3
d_gene: NA

CDR3aa: CASSLRTSGILKAQYF
CDR3nt: TGCGCCAGCAGCCTTCGGACTAGCGGGATACTTAAGGCGCAGTATTTT
v_gene: TRBV5-1
abundance: NA
j_gene: TRBJ2-3
d_gene: TRBD2

CDR3aa: CASKSSGDVDTQYF
CDR3nt: TGTGCCAGTAAATCTAGCGGGGACGTAGATACGCAGTATTTT
v_gene: TRBV19
abundance: NA
j_gene: TRBJ2-3
d_gene: TRBD2

CDR3aa: CASSIRTDTFF
CDR3nt: TGTGCCAGCAGTATAAGGACAGACACCTTCTTC
v_gene: TRBV2
abundance: NA
j_gene: TRBJ2-1
d_gene: NA

CDR3aa: CASSSPGQGSTGELFF
CDR3nt: TGTGCCAGCAGCTCCCCGGGACAGGGTTCCACCGGGGAGCTGTTTTTT
v_gene: TRBV7-2
abundance: NA
j_gene: TRBJ2-2
d_gene: TRBD1